In this sample, the clone carrying this T cell receptor (beta chain) turned up a few times. The sample is drawn from a study of cytomegalovirus exposure and HLA in healthy donors. Amplification used 60 Vbeta primers and 13 Jbeta primers. The table came from immunoSEQ multiplex PCR; TCRdb's copy has only in-frame clones and leaves some out. Seen here are over 75,000 clones, about 75% observed once, and the top ten hold about 7%. Looked up from germline, CDR1 is SEHNR and CDR2 is FQNEAQ (reference sequence). This CDR3 has 12 amino acids. Losses at the gene ends were 3 bases for V and 6 bases for J; bases not matched to a gene: 1.

Sequences were obtained from PBMCs. The chain employs TRBV7-9 and TRBJ2-7; 8 bases align to TRBD1. This clonotype was sampled from a man in his forties in good health and CMV-seropositive. In DNA form, the CDR3 reads TGTGCCAGCAGCTTGCAGGGGGCCGAGCAGTACTTC. Amino acid sequence: CASSLQGAEQYF.